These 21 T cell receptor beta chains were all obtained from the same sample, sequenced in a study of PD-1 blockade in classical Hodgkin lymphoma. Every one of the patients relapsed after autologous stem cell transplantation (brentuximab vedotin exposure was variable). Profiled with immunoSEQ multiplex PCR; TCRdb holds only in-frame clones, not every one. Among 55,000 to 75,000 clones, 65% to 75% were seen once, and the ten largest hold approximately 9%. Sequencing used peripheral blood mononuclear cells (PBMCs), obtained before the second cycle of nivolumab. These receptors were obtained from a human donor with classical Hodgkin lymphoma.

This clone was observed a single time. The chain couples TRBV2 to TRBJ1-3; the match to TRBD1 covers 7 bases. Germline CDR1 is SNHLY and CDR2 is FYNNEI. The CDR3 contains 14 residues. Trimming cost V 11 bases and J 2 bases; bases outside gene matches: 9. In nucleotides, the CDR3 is TGTGCCGGAGACAGGGACGGAACTGGAAACACCATATATTTT. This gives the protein CAGDRDGTGNTIYF.

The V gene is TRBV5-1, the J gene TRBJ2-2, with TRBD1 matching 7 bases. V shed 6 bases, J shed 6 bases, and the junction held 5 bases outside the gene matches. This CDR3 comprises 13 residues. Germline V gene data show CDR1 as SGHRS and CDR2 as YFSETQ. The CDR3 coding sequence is TGCGCCAGCAATCTTGACAGGGCCGGGGAGCTGTTTTTT. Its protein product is CASNLDRAGELFF.

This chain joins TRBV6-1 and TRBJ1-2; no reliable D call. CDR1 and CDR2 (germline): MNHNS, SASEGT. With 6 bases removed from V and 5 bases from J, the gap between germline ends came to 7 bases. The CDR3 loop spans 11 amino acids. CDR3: CASRGMYGYTF. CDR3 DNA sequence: TGTGCCAGCAGGGGGATGTATGGCTACACCTTC.

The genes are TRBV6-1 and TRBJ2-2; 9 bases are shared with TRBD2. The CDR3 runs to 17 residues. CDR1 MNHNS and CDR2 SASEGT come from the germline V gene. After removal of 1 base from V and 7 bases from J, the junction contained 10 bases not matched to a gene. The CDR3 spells CASSEEMAGGPGGELFF. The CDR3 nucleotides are TGTGCCAGCAGTGAAGAGATGGCGGGAGGGCCAGGCGGGGAGCTGTTTTTT.

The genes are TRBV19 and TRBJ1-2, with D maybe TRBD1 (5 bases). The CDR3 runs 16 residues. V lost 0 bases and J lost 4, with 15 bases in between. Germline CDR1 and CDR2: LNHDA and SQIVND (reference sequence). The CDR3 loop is CASSIDQGRGGYGYTF. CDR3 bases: TGTGCCAGTAGTATAGATCAGGGCCGGGGAGGCTATGGCTACACCTTC.

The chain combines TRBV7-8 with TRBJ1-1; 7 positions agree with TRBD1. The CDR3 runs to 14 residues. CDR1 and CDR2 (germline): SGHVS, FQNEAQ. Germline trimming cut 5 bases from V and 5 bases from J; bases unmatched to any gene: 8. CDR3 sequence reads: CASSPWTGGTEAFF. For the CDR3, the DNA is TGTGCCAGCAGCCCGTGGACAGGAGGAACTGAAGCTTTCTTT.

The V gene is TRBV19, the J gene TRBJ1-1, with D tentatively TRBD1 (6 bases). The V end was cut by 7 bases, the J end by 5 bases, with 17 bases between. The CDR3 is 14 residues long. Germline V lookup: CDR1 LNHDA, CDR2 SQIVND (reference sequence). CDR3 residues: CASTEQGLGTEAFF. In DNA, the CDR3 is TGTGCCAGTACCGAACAGGGTTTAGGAACTGAAGCTTTCTTT.

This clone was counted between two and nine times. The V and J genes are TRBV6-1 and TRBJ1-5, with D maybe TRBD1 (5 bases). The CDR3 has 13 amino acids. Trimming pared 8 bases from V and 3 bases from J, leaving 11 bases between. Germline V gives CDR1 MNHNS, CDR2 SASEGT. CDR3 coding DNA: TGTGCCAGCGGGGCCAGTCCCAATCAGCCCCAGCATTTT. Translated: CASGASPNQPQHF.

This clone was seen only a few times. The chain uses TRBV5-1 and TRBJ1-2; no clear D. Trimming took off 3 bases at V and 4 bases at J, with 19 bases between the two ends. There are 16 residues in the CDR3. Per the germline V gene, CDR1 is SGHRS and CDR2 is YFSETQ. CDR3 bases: TGCGCCAGCAGCTCCCCCAATACGGGGTACGGCTATGGCTACACCTTC. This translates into CASSSPNTGYGYGYTF. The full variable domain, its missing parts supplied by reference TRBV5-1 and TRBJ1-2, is KAGVTQTPRYLIKTRGQQVTLSCSPISGHRSVSWYQQTPGQGLQFLFEYFSETQRNKGNFPGRFSGRQFSNSRSEMNVSTLELGDSALYLCASSSPNTGYGYGYTFGSGTRLTVV.

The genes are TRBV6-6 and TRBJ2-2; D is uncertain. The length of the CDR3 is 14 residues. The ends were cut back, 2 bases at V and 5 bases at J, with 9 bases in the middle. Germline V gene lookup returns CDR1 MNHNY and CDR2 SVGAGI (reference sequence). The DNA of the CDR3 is TGTGCCAGCAGTTACCCACCGATGACCGGGGAGCTGTTTTTT. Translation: CASSYPPMTGELFF.

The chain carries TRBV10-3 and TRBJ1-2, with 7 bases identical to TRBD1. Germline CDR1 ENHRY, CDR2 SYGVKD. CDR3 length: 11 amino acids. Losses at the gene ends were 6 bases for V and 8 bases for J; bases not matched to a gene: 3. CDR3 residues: CAIRLGGGYTF. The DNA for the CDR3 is TGTGCCATCAGGTTAGGGGGCGGCTACACCTTC.

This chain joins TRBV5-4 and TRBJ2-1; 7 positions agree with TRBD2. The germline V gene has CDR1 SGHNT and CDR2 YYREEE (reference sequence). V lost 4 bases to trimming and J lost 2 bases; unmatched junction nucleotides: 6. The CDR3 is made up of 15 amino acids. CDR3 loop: CASSDTSAAYNEQFF. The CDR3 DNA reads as TGTGCCAGCAGCGATACTAGCGCGGCCTACAATGAGCAGTTCTTC. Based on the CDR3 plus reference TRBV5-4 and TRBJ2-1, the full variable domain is ETGVTQSPTHLIKTRGQQVTLRCSSQSGHNTVSWYQQALGQGPQFIFQYYREEENGRGNFPPRFSGLQFPNYSSELNVNALELDDSALYLCASSDTSAAYNEQFFGPGTRLTVL.

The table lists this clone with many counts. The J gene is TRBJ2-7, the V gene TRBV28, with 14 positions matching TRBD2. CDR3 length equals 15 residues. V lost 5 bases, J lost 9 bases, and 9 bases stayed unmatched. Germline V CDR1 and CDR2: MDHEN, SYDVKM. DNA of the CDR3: TGTGCCAGCAGTGATCCGGGACTAGCGGGAGTGGGGCAGTACTTC. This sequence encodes CASSDPGLAGVGQYF.

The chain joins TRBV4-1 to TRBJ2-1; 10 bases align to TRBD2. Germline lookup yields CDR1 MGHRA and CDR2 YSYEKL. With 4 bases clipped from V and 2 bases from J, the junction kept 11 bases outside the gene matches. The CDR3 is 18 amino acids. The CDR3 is CASSPGLTSGVPYNEQFF. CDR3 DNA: TGCGCCAGCAGCCCCGGTCTAACTAGCGGGGTACCCTACAATGAGCAGTTCTTC.

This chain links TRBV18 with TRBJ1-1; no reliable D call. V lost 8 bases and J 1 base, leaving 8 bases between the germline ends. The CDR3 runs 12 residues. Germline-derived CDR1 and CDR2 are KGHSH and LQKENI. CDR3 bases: TGTGCCAGCGAGTCAGGGAACACTGAAGCTTTCTTT. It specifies CASESGNTEAFF.

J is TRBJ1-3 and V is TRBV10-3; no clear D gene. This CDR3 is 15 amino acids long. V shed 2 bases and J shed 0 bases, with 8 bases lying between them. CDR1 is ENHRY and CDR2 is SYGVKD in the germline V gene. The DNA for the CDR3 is TGTGCCATCAGTGAGAGCCCCAACTCTGGAAACACCATATATTTT. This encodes CAISESPNSGNTIYF.

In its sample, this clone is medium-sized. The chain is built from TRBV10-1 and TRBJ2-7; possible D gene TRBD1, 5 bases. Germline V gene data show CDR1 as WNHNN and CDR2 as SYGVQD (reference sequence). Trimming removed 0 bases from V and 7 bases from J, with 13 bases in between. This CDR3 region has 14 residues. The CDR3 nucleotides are TGCGCCAGCAGTGAGTCGCATGGGGCTGGAGAGCAGTACTTC. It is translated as CASSESHGAGEQYF.

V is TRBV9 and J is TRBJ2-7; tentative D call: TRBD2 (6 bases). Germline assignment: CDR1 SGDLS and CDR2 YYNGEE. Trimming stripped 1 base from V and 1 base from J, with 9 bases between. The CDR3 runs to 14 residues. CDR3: CASSVYAGSYEQYF. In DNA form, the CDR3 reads TGTGCCAGCAGCGTATACGCGGGGTCCTACGAGCAGTACTTC. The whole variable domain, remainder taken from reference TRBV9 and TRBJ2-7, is DSGVTQTPKHLITATGQRVTLRCSPRSGDLSVYWYQQSLDQGLQFLIQYYNGEERAKGNILERFSAQQFPDLHSELNLSSLELGDSALYFCASSVYAGSYEQYFGPGTRLTVT.

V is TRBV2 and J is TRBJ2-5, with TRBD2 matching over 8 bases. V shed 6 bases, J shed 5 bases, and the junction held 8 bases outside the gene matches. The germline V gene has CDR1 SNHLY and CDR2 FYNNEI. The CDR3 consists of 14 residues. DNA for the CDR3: TGTGCCAGCAGGATAGCGGGGCCGAACGAGACCCAGTACTTC. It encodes CASRIAGPNETQYF.

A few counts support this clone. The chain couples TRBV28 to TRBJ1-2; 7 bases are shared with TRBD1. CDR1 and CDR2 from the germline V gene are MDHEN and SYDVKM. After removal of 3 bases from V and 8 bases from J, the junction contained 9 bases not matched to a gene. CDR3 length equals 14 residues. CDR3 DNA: TGTGCCAGCAGTTTGGTGGAGGGGGCGAAAGGCTACACCTTC. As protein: CASSLVEGAKGYTF.

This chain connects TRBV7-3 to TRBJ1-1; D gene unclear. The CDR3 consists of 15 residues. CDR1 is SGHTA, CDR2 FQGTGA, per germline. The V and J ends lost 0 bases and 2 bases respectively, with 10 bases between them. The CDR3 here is CASSLTLAANTEAFF. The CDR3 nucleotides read TGTGCCAGCAGCTTAACGTTAGCAGCCAACACTGAAGCTTTCTTT.